The 22 T cell receptor beta chains presented below share a single source sample, sequenced in a study of OX40 agonist ivuxolimab in advanced cancers. Using immunoSEQ multiplex PCR, the repertoire was profiled, and TCRdb retains in-frame clones only, with some absent. This sample yields about 57,000 clones, of which 87% are seen a single time; 0.37% belongs to the top ten. Sequenced material: CD4+ or CD8+ T cells sorted from blood, taken in a trial of the OX40 agonist ivuxolimab. The receptors were sampled from an adult with an advanced solid tumor such as melanoma, head and neck, liver or kidney cancer.

This chain uses TRBV10-3 with TRBJ1-1, with a weak D call TRBD1 (5 bases). Germline-derived CDR1 and CDR2 are ENHRY and SYGVKD. V was cut by 5 bases and J by 5 bases, with 12 bases left in between. This CDR3 has 13 residues. CDR3 region: CAISSNQGTEAFF. Written as DNA, the CDR3 is TGTGCCATCAGTTCTAACCAGGGTACTGAAGCTTTCTTT.

V gene TRBV7-3 combines with J gene TRBJ2-2; D is undetermined. CDR1 is SGHTA and CDR2 is FQGTGA in the germline V gene. Trimming took 5 bases from V and 1 from J, leaving 17 bases between them. CDR3 size: 17 residues. CDR3 nucleotides: TGTGCCAGCAGCCCCCCTTTAGGCTTCGGGAACACCGGGGAGCTGTTTTTT. Amino acids: CASSPPLGFGNTGELFF.

This clone was recorded only once. The rearrangement uses TRBV14 and TRBJ2-2, with 10 bases fitting TRBD1. After removal of 3 bases from V and 13 bases from J, the junction contained 14 bases not matched to a gene. The CDR3 has 16 residues. CDR1 and CDR2 (germline): SGHDN, FVKESK. This CDR3 is CASSQVQGTGALGLFF. The CDR3 coding sequence is TGTGCCAGCAGCCAGGTCCAAGGGACAGGGGCCCTTGGGCTGTTTTTT.

V is TRBV15 and J is TRBJ1-2, with 8 bases identical to TRBD1. The CDR3 covers 15 residues. V shed 0 bases and J 4 bases; nucleotides not matched to a gene: 4. CDR1 LNHNV and CDR2 YYDKDF come from the germline V gene (reference sequence). The CDR3 coding sequence is TGTGCCACCAGCAGAGATTTCCAGGGGGCCTATGGCTACACCTTC. Translation gives CATSRDFQGAYGYTF. The full variable domain, rest sourced from reference TRBV15 and TRBJ1-2, is DAMVIQNPRYQVTQFGKPVTLSCSQTLNHNVMYWYQQKSSQAPKLLFHYYDKDFNNEADTPDNFQSRRPNTSFCFLDIRSPGLGDTAMYLCATSRDFQGAYGYTFGSGTRLTVV.

V is TRBV7-9 and J is TRBJ1-5, with D tentatively TRBD1 (5 bases). This CDR3 has 13 residues. CDR1 SEHNR and CDR2 FQNEAQ come from the germline V gene (reference sequence). V was pared by 5 bases and J by 5 bases, with 10 bases between. The CDR3 nucleotides are TGTGCCAGCAGCAGCAGGGATCATCAGCCCCAGCATTTT. Residues: CASSSRDHQPQHF.

The chain carries TRBV10-1 and TRBJ1-5, with 7 bases fitting TRBD1. CDR3 length: 14 residues. After removal of 5 bases from V and 3 bases from J, the junction contained 4 bases not matched to a gene. Germline assignment: CDR1 WNHNN and CDR2 SYGVQD (reference sequence). This CDR3 is CASSSGGTNQPQHF. The CDR3 DNA is TGCGCCAGCAGTTCAGGGGGTACCAATCAGCCCCAGCATTTT.

This clone appeared once. The chain links TRBV6-5 to TRBJ2-7; maybe TRBD2 (6 bases). The CDR3 has 12 amino acids. CDR1 MNHEY and CDR2 SVGAGI come from the germline V gene. Trimming cost V 9 bases and J 4 bases, with 13 bases left between them. The CDR3 region has the DNA TGTGCCAGTGGGGGAGGAGGTTACGAGCAGTACTTC. Encoded protein: CASGGGGYEQYF.

This clone appeared a few times. The chain couples TRBV18 to TRBJ1-6, with 7 nucleotides matching TRBD1. Per germline, CDR1 KGHSH and CDR2 LQKENI. CDR3 length equals 14 residues. Germline trimming cut 4 bases from V and 8 bases from J; bases unmatched to any gene: 5. The CDR3: CASSRDRDDSPLHF. The CDR3 coding sequence is TGTGCCAGCTCACGTGACAGGGATGATTCACCCCTCCACTTT. The variable domain in full, completed from reference TRBV18 and TRBJ1-6, reads NAGVMQNPRHLVRRRGQEARLRCSPMKGHSHVYWYRQLPEEGLKFMVYLQKENIIDESGMPKERFSAEFPKEGPSILRIQQVVRGDSAAYFCASSRDRDDSPLHFGNGTRLTVT.

V usage is TRBV27 and J usage is TRBJ1-1; 7 nucleotides line up with TRBD1. Germline CDR1 is MNHEY and CDR2 is SMNVEV (reference sequence). This CDR3 contains 15 residues. Losses at the gene ends were 3 bases for V and 0 bases for J; bases not matched to a gene: 4. The CDR3 here is CASSFSGTVNTEAFF. The DNA of the CDR3 is TGTGCCAGCAGTTTCTCAGGGACAGTGAACACTGAAGCTTTCTTT.

The rearrangement joins TRBV7-2 to TRBJ1-6; D might be TRBD1 (5 bases). From germline, CDR1 is SGHTA and CDR2 FQGNSA. The CDR3 has 15 amino acids. The V and J ends lost 5 bases and 7 bases respectively, with 15 bases between them. CDR3 amino acids: CASSRSAGSNSPLHF. DNA for the CDR3: TGTGCCAGCAGCCGTTCTGCAGGGTCAAATTCACCCCTCCACTTT.

This sequence joins TRBV6-5 and TRBJ1-1; D unresolved. The CDR3 length is 14 residues. The V end was cut by 2 bases, the J end by 1 base, with 8 bases between. Germline V gene lookup returns CDR1 MNHEY and CDR2 SVGAGI. DNA of the CDR3: TGTGCCAGCAGTTACAGGACCCAGAACACTGAAGCTTTCTTT. Translation gives CASSYRTQNTEAFF.

The CDR3 region is CASSLAFGLNEQYF. CDR3 coding DNA: TGCGCCAGCAGCTTGGCCTTCGGGCTCAACGAGCAGTACTTC. The chain has TRBV5-1 and TRBJ2-7; D ambiguous. The CDR3 is 14 amino acids. Trimming cost V 0 bases and J 5 bases, with 12 bases left between them. The V gene's germline CDR1 is SGHRS and CDR2 YFSETQ.

J is TRBJ2-7 and V is TRBV10-3; no clear D. CDR1 and CDR2 (germline): ENHRY, SYGVKD. Trimming pared 6 bases from V and 7 bases from J, leaving 22 bases between. CDR3 length: 15 residues. DNA for the CDR3: TGTGCCATCAGCGCGCTTCAAGACCAGCCTGGGGAGCAGTACTTC. This sequence encodes CAISALQDQPGEQYF.

The sample holds a few counts of this clone. The chain has TRBV10-1 and TRBJ1-1; D not certain. Germline V gene lookup returns CDR1 WNHNN and CDR2 SYGVQD (reference sequence). The CDR3 runs 16 residues. V was clipped by 0 bases and J by 4 bases, with 15 bases between them. CDR3 coding DNA: TGCGCCAGCAGTGAGTCGACTCCGGGGTTGGGCACTGAAGCTTTCTTT. It specifies CASSESTPGLGTEAFF.

The V call is TRBV28, the J call TRBJ1-5; possibly TRBD1 for D (5 bases). V lost 7 bases to trimming and J lost 0 bases, with 16 bases between them. The CDR3 extends over 16 amino acids. CDR1 MDHEN and CDR2 SYDVKM come from the germline V gene. CDR3 region: CASTGAVWDSNQPQHF. The CDR3, as DNA: TGTGCCAGCACCGGGGCGGTTTGGGATAGCAATCAGCCCCAGCATTTT.

V gene TRBV7-9 combines with J gene TRBJ2-3, with 9 bases identical to TRBD1. This CDR3 has 15 amino acids. Germline V CDR1 and CDR2: SEHNR, FQNEAQ (reference sequence). Germline trimming cut 5 bases from V and 4 bases from J; bases unmatched to any gene: 7. CDR3 sequence (DNA): TGTGCCAGCAGCCAGGACAGGGGTCTTCCAGATACGCAGTATTTT. It translates to CASSQDRGLPDTQYF. Full variable domain (rest looked up from reference TRBV7-9 and TRBJ2-3): DTGVSQNPRHKITKRGQNVTFRCDPISEHNRLYWYRQTLGQGPEFLTYFQNEAQLEKSRLLSDRFSAERPKGSFSTLEIQRTEQGDSAMYLCASSQDRGLPDTQYFGPGTRLTVL.

This chain links TRBV5-1 with TRBJ2-6; a possible D gene is TRBD1 (6 bases). The CDR3 totals 17 residues. Germline values: CDR1 SGHRS, CDR2 YFSETQ. V lost 2 bases and J 0 bases, leaving 12 bases between the germline ends. In DNA, the CDR3 is TGCGCCAGCAGCTTTGAGACAGGCGGCTCTGGGGCCAACGTCCTGACTTTC. Its translation is CASSFETGGSGANVLTF.

The chain recombines TRBV28 with TRBJ2-5; D is perhaps TRBD1 (5 bases). The CDR3 has 17 residues. V lost 3 bases to trimming and J lost 5 bases, with 22 bases between them. The germline CDR1 and CDR2 sequences are MDHEN and SYDVKM. The CDR3 region has the DNA TGTGCCAGCAGTTTGCGGTGGCAGGGCGACTTGAAGGAGACCCAGTACTTC. Translated: CASSLRWQGDLKETQYF. Filled out from reference TRBV28 and TRBJ2-5, the complete variable domain reads DVKVTQSSRYLVKRTGEKVFLECVQDMDHENMFWYRQDPGLGLRLIYFSYDVKMKEKGDIPEGYSVSREKKERFSLILESASTNQTSMYLCASSLRWQGDLKETQYFGPGTRLLVL.

The chain recombines TRBV6-5 with TRBJ2-1; D perhaps matches TRBD1 (5 bases). Germline CDR1 MNHEY, CDR2 SVGAGI. The CDR3 spans 14 residues. Trimming shortened V by 6 bases and J by 7 bases, and 16 bases separated the two germline ends. The CDR3 sequence is CASRVTIGVNEQFF. The CDR3 nucleotides read TGTGCCAGCAGAGTTACAATAGGGGTAAATGAGCAGTTCTTC.

The chain links TRBV30 to TRBJ1-6; D is perhaps TRBD1 (5 bases). Germline CDR1 and CDR2: GTSNPN and SVGIG (reference sequence). This CDR3 is 13 amino acids long. V was shortened by 4 bases and J by 6 bases, with 10 bases between the two germline ends. The CDR3 sequence: CAWTRDGNSPLHF. The CDR3 coding sequence is TGTGCCTGGACCCGGGACGGTAATTCACCCCTCCACTTT.

The chain recombines TRBV5-5 with TRBJ1-2; no clear D. The CDR3 extends over 14 amino acids. Trimming left V 0 bases short and J 4 bases short, with 10 bases between. Germline assignment: CDR1 SGHKS and CDR2 YYEKEE (reference sequence). CDR3 in DNA: TGTGCCAGCAGCTTGGAGGGCCGTTCCTATGGCTACACCTTC. Encoded protein: CASSLEGRSYGYTF.

V is TRBV10-3 and J is TRBJ1-5; the D is unclear. The germline CDR1 and CDR2 sequences are ENHRY and SYGVKD. The CDR3 sequence is 14 residues long. V dropped 7 bases and J dropped 6 bases, with 16 bases sitting between them. The CDR3 bases are TGTGCCATCAAGGCTGACTTTGAGGGTCAGCCCCAGCATTTT. Its translation is CAIKADFEGQPQHF.